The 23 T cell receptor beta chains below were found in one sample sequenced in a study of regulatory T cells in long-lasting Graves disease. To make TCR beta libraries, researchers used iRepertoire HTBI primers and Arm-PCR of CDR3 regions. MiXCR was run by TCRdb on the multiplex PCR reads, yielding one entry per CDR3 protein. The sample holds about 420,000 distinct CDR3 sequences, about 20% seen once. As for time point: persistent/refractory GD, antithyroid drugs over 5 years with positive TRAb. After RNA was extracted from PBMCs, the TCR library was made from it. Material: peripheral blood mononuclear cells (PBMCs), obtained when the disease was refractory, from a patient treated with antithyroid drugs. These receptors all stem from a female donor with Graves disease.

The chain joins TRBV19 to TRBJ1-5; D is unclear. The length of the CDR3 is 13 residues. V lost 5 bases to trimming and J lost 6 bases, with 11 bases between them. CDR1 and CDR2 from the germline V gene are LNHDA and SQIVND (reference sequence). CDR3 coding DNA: TGTGCCAGTAGTGGGGTAGTTGGTCAGCCCCAGCATTTT. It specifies CASSGVVGQPQHF.

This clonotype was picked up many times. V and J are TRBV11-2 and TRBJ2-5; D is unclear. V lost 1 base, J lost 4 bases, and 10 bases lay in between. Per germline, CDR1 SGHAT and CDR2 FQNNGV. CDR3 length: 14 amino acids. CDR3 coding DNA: TGTGCCAGCAGCTTAGTTCCAAAAGGAGAGACCCAGTACTTC. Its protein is CASSLVPKGETQYF.

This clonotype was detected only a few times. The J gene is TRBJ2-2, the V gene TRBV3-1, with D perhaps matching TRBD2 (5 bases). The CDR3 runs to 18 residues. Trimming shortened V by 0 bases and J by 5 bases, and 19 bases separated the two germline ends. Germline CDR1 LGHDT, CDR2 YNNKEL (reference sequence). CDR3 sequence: CASSQDRRRRLPTGELFF. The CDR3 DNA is TGTGCCAGCAGCCAAGATAGGAGGAGGCGGTTACCGACCGGGGAGCTGTTTTTT.

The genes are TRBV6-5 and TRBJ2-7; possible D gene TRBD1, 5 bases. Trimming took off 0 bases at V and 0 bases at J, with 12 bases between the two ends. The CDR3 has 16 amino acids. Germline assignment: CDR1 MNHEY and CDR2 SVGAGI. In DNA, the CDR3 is TGTGCCAGCAGTTACTCGTTCATGGGGCTCTCCTACGAGCAGTACTTC. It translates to CASSYSFMGLSYEQYF.

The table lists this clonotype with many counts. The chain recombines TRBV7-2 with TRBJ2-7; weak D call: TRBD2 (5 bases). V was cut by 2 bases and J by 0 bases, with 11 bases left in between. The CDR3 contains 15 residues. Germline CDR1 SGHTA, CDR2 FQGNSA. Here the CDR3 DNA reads TGTGCCAGCAGCTTATCCAGCGGTTACTCCTACGAGCAGTACTTC. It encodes CASSLSSGYSYEQYF.

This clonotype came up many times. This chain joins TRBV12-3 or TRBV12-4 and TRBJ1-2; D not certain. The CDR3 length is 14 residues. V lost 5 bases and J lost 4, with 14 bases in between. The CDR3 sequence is CASSPLGPSYGYTF. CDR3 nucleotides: TGTGCCAGCAGTCCGCTCGGACCTTCCTATGGCTACACCTTC.

This CDR3 is CAWSSGRGQNEQYF. The CDR3 DNA reads TGTGCCTGGTCAAGTGGCAGGGGGCAGAACGAGCAGTACTTC. The V and J genes are TRBV30 and TRBJ2-7; 8 positions match TRBD1. V was clipped by 5 bases and J by 5 bases; unmatched bases: 11. CDR3 length equals 14 residues. Germline CDR1 reads GTSNPN; CDR2 reads SVGIG (reference sequence).

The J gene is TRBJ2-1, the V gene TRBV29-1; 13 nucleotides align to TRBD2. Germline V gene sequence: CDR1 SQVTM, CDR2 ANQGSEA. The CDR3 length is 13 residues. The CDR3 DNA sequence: TGCAGGGGAGGACTAGCGGGAGTCAATGAGCAGTTCTTC. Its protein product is CRGGLAGVNEQFF.

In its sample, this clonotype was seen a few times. In DNA, the CDR3 is TGTGCCAGCAGAGAGACAGCCAACCCTGGGGCCAACGTCCTGACTTTC. Its protein is CASRETANPGANVLTF. The chain couples TRBV2 to TRBJ2-6; TRBD1 might be the D (5 bases). V lost 6 bases, J lost 2 bases, and 14 bases lay in between. The V gene's germline CDR1 is SNHLY and CDR2 FYNNEI. The CDR3 loop spans 16 amino acids.

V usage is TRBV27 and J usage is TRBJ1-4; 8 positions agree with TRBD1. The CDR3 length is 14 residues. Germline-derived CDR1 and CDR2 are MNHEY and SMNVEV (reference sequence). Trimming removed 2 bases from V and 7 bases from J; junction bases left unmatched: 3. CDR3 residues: CASSLGGTGEKLFF. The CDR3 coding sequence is TGTGCCAGCAGTTTAGGGGGGACAGGTGAAAAACTGTTTTTT.

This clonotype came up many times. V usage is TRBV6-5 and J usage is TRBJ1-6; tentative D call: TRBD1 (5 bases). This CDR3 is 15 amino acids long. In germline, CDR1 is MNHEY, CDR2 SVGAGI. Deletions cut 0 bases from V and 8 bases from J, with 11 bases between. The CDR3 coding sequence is TGTGCCAGCAGTTACTCGGTGGGGGGGGATTCACCCCTCCACTTT. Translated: CASSYSVGGDSPLHF.

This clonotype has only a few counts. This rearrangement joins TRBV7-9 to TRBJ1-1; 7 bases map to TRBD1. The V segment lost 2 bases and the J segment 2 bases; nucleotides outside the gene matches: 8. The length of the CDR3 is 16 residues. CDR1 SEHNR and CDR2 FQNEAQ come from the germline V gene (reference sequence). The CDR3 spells CASSLRQGIDNTEAFF. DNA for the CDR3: TGTGCCAGCAGCTTAAGACAGGGTATCGACAACACTGAAGCTTTCTTT.

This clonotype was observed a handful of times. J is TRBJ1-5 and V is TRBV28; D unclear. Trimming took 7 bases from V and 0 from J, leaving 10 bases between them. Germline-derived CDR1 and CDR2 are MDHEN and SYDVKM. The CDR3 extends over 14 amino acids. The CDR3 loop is CASTLSLSNQPQHF. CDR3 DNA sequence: TGTGCCAGCACCCTCTCTCTTAGCAATCAGCCCCAGCATTTT.

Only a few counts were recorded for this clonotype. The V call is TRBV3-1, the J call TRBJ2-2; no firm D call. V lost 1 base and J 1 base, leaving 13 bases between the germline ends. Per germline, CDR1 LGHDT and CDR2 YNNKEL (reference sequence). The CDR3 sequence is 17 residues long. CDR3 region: CASSQGSGLQNTGELFF. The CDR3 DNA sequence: TGTGCCAGCAGCCAAGGGTCGGGTCTGCAGAACACCGGGGAGCTGTTTTTT.

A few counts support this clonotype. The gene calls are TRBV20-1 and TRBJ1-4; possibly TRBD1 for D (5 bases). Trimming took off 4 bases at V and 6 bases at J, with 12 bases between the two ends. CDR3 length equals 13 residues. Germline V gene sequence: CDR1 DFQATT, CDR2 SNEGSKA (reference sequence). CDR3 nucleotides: TGCAGTGCTAAGGCGCAGGGTCATGAAAAACTGTTTTTT. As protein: CSAKAQGHEKLFF.

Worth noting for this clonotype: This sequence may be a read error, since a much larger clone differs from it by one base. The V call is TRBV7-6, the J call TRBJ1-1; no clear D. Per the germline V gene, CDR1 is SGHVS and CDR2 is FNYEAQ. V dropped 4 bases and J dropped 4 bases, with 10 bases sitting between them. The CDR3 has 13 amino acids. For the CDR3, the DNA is TGTGCCAGCAGCTCAAAACCTAGCACTGAAGCTTTCTTT. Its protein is CASSSKPSTEAFF.

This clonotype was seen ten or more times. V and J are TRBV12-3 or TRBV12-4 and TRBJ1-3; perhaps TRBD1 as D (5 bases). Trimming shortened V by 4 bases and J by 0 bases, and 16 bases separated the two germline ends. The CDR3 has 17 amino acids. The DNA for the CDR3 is TGTGCCAGCAGTTCATCGTCAGGGTCGAACTCTGGAAACACCATATATTTT. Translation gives CASSSSSGSNSGNTIYF.

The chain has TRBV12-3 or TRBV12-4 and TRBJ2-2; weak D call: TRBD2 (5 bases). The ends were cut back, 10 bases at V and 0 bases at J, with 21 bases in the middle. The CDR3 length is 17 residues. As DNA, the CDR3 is TGTGCCACCAGAAGAGGGCGGGCTCCCTCGAACACCGGGGAGCTGTTTTTT. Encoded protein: CATRRGRAPSNTGELFF.

The CDR3: CASSLFDRSSYNSPLHF. The CDR3 nucleotides are TGTGCCAGCAGCTTATTCGACCGGAGCTCCTATAATTCACCCCTCCACTTT. The J gene is TRBJ1-6, the V gene TRBV7-2; D not resolved. The CDR3 has 17 residues. CDR1 SGHTA and CDR2 FQGNSA come from the germline V gene. The V and J ends lost 2 bases and 0 bases respectively, with 11 bases between them. Based on the CDR3 plus reference TRBV7-2 and TRBJ1-6, the full variable domain is GAGVSQSPSNKVTEKGKDVELRCDPISGHTALYWYRQSLGQGLEFLIYFQGNSAPDKSGLPSDRFSAERTGGSVSTLTIQRTQQEDSAVYLCASSLFDRSSYNSPLHFGNGTRLTVT.

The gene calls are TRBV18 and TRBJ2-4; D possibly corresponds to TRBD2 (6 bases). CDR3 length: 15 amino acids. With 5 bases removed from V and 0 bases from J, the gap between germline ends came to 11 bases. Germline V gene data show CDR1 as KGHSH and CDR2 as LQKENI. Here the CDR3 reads CASSASAVAKNIQYF. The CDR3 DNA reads TGTGCCAGCTCAGCTAGCGCTGTAGCCAAAAACATTCAGTACTTC.

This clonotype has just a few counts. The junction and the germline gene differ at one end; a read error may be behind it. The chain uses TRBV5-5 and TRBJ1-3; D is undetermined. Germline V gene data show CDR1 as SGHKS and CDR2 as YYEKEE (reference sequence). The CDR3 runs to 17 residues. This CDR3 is CAGSRNQRTIVRNTIYF. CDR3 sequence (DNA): TGTGCCGGCAGCCGTAACCAGAGGACGATTGTGAGAAACACCATATATTTT.

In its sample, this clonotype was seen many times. DNA of the CDR3: TGTGCCAGCAGCTACCAGGGTGTTTTAGGAGAGACCCAGTACTTC. This codes for CASSYQGVLGETQYF. The chain joins TRBV11-2 to TRBJ2-5; possible D gene TRBD1, 5 bases. The CDR3 extends over 15 amino acids. From germline, CDR1 is SGHAT and CDR2 FQNNGV. Trimming pared 4 bases from V and 4 bases from J, leaving 16 bases between.

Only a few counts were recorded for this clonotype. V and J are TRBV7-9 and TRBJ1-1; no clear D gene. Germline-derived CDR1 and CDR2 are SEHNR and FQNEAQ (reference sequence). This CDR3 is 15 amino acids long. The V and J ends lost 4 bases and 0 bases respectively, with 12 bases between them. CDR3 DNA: TGTGCCAGCAGCTCTAAAACGACCATGAACACTGAAGCTTTCTTT. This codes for CASSSKTTMNTEAFF.